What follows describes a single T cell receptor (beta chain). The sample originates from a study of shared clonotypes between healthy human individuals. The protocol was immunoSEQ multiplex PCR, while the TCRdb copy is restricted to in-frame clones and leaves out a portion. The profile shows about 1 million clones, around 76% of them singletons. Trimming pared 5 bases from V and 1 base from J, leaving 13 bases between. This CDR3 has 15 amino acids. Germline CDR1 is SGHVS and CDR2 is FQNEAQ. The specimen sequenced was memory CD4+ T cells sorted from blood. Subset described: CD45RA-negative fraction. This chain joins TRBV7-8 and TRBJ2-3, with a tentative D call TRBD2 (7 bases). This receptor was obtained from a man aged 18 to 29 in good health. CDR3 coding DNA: TGTGCCAGCAGCCCGGCGGGGGCCCGCACAGATACGCAGTATTTT. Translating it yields CASSPAGARTDTQYF.